This paragraph reports one TCR beta chain. The clone's antigen remains unknown. Base qualities were left out, and no much larger clone turns up one base away. This sample is part of a study of cytomegalovirus exposure and HLA in healthy donors (TCRdb year 2017). With respect to the entire study: In an earlier analysis of under 600 of the donors, 276 Gb of sequence data and approximately 120 million unique TCR beta sequences from 150 million to 200 million T cells were reported. High-throughput TCR immunosequencing, statistical association of individual TCRs with disease status, and machine learning were combined to predict cytomegalovirus infection status. Rather than using new phenotypic data, the later analysis identified candidate immune exposures from TCR beta sequences and from how often those sequences occurred across donors. Every discovery cohort repertoire had been produced on one sequencing platform. An early release that covered fewer than 800 HLA-typed donors contained approximately 300 gigabases of sequencing data and tens of millions of unique TCR sequences. The study aimed to test whether signatures of past pathogen exposure could be identified by cataloging public T cell receptors. Among the roughly 400 genotyped donors, approximately 77% belonged to the genetic ancestry cluster associated with self-reported Caucasian donors. On average, roughly 250,000 unique TCR beta nucleotide sequences were sequenced per donor among 350 to 400 genotyped donors of the cohort, with roughly 18% of those sequences being non-productive. In a later genetic analysis, genome-wide SNP genotypes for about three fifths of the roughly 670 donors were used, and that subset was treated as a discovery cohort. A separate validation cohort of some 130 different subjects was used in addition to the roughly 620-subject first cohort. In a later analysis, previously published TCR beta repertoires from more than 500 donors were re-analyzed and high-resolution HLA genotyping was added so that TCR occurrence patterns could be studied. Because of strong linkage in the cohort, roughly five DR-DQ haplotypes were treated as single units for association and clustering. An earlier analysis of 587 of the donors used high-throughput TCR beta sequencing to judge whether each TCR beta V gene segment behaved as functional or pseudogenic. The study profiled the T cell repertoires of 500 to 800 subjects by immunosequencing and related them to cytomegalovirus serostatus. Typing coverage varied by locus: roughly 629-640 donors for A, B, C, DRB1 and DQB1; under 550 for DQA1; over 600 for DPA1; fewer than 480 for DPB1. Alongside the repertoire data, information on donor age, sex, ethnicity and CMV serostatus was compiled. Class I and class II HLA loci were covered by the typing at four-digit resolution.

CDR1 and CDR2 are read off the germline V gene as ENHRY and SYGVKD. Trimming takes 8 bases off V and 5 bases off J; junction bases not matched to a gene: 8. The CDR3 runs 14 residues from the cysteine to the phenylalanine. This entry keeps only the CDR3 DNA: 42 bases, framed from base 1. Results and caveats for the whole study, not just this receptor: In the study, approximately 160 TCR beta chains were listed as associated with cytomegalovirus. According to a later genetic analysis, donors in an Asian-associated ancestry cluster had fewer N-insertions in productive TCRs than the approximately 630-donor mean. Most TCR sequences were observed very rarely across donors, whereas some public TCRs were present in many individuals. Cytomegalovirus status was reported to be diagnosed by the classifier with high specificity and sensitivity in both the original and validation cohorts. Specific HLA alleles were associated with about 17,000 TCR beta sequences at a false discovery rate of 0.05 in a later analysis. Broadly in line with IMGT annotations, most TCR beta V segments showed up in productive rearrangements about 87% or about 30% of the time in an earlier analysis of approximately 640 of the donors. In this cohort, only TCR beta chains were sequenced, and detectable features were limited by the absence of alpha or paired-chain data. Presence/absence analyses assumed roughly uniform sequencing depth across donors, an assumption that may not hold. Over 15 rarely observed V segments, including chromosome 9 orphons, were excluded from the earlier analysis of several hundred of the donors because counts were too low. HLA typing was unavailable for some donors at each locus, so association tests used only the typed subset. Immune exposure information for the cohort was limited to CMV serostatus. A group of highly shared sequence variants was considered likely to be a technical artifact of the sequencing pipeline. A later analysis found that most CMV-associated TCR beta chains appeared HLA-restricted, with HLA associations seemingly driven largely by CMV exposure. A further reported finding was that TCR beta sequences accurately predicted the HLA-A and HLA-B alleles for most subjects in the first cohort. When HLA alleles, especially DR and DQ, strongly co-occurred, attributing TCR associations to individual alleles was difficult. It was suggested by the authors that the approach could potentially be generalized to other disease states and immunological phenotypes. A later genetic analysis associated a missense DCLRE1C variant with V-gene and J-gene trimming of TCR beta chains, and an independent cohort replicated the association. A later analysis found that TCR association rates varied across HLA loci, with DRB1 alleles showing the most associated TCRs and HLA-C alleles the fewest. Linkage disequilibrium might explain the correlated functional status among segregating V segments, but an unknown experimental factor could not be ruled out. A few of the identified cytomegalovirus-associated TCR beta chains were confirmed in vitro to be specific for cytomegalovirus antigens. In a later analysis, HLA-associated TCR beta chains showed more clonal expansion and lower generation probabilities than non-associated chains that were equally common. In a later analysis, several top co-occurrence clusters were reported to appear linked to parvovirus B19, influenza, CMV and Epstein-Barr virus. Some IMGT-functional V segments, including TRBV6-2 and TRBV6-3, could not be told apart with the 87-base-pair reads, so those segments were excluded.

Library creation used the immunoSEQ multiplex PCR assay. A mixture of 60 forward primers for TCR Vbeta segments and 13 reverse primers for TCR Jbeta segments was used in the multiplex PCR. A multiplex PCR assay on genomic DNA amplified the CDR3 region of rearranged TCR beta genes. The Illumina HiSeq System was used to sequence the amplified TCR beta libraries as 87-base-pair reads. Per the original workflow: Across the roughly 670 repertoires, a later analysis counted tens of millions of unique TCR beta chains, roughly 11 million of which were shared by at least two donors. A nearest-neighbor algorithm error-corrected the raw reads and collapsed the reads into unique sequences, merging closely related sequences to remove PCR and sequencing errors. V, D and J gene segments were assigned by aligning CDR3 sequences to IMGT reference sequences. For a sequence to be retained, a match of at least six nucleotides was required to both a V gene segment and a J gene segment. A rearrangement was called productive if the CDR3 had no stop codons and remained in frame with V and J, and every other rearrangement was called non-productive. CDR3 was defined by IMGT convention, running from the second conserved V-encoded cysteine to the conserved J-encoded phenylalanine. In an earlier analysis of more than 550 of the donors, sequences lacking an unambiguous match to a single V gene segment were excluded. In an earlier analysis of 450 to 750 of the donors, a V segment was called functional when productive rearrangements were above 56.7%, and segregating when the standard deviation between donors exceeded 5%. To diagnose cytomegalovirus status from the catalog of TCR beta chain sequences, a statistical classification framework was built. V and J gene assignment, in a later analysis, came from comparing TCR nucleotide sequences with IMGT/GENE-DB human TR gene sequences. In a later analysis, CDR3 sequences and most-parsimonious VDJ recombination scenarios were assigned using the TCRdist pipeline. A later analysis defined each TCR beta chain by its CDR3 amino acid sequence plus V-gene family, and excluded reads lacking a unique V-gene family. A later analysis removed 500 to 650 highly shared, low-generation-probability nucleotide sequences to deal with suspected cross-contamination and a sequencing artifact. A later analysis calculated a clonal expansion index for each public chain from normalized within-repertoire ranks of inferred template counts. In a later analysis, generation probabilities were computed with a VDJ recombination model fitted to out-of-frame rearrangements, and the resulting probabilities were checked against IGoR. A later analysis scored TCR-TCR, TCR-HLA and TCR-CMV co-occurrence with hypergeometric tests, applying a repertoire-size bias correction to TCR pairs. To estimate false discovery rates, a later analysis permuted the HLA or CMV assignments 20 times. A later analysis grouped co-occurring TCRs with DBSCAN, adding TCRdist sequence similarity when clustering within HLA-allele-positive subsets. For co-occurrence clustering, repertoires with fewer than 30,000 or more than 120,000 public chains were excluded, along with 5 or 6 repertoires with anomalous nucleotide sharing. TCRdb holds this immuneACCESS table with in-frame rearrangements only. Some clones are missing; in checked studies, unresolved V genes explain under half, and the rest has no known cause. For V, J and clone size, that table is used; D and trimming come from the DNA. The sample table holds 150,000 to 170,000 clones, of which roughly three quarters were seen once. The top ten clones comprise about 13% of the sample.

The cohort comprised 666 healthy bone marrow donors. All cohort members were sampled while nominally healthy, although unrecorded immune exposures were likely present. The donor was CMV seropositive and belonged to the group of around 300 seropositive cohort members. Each donor provided a peripheral blood sample, and peripheral blood mononuclear cells were used for TCR beta sequencing. The Qiagen DNeasy Blood Extraction Kit was used to extract genomic DNA from the blood cell samples. The sequenced material came from PBMCs. Rearrangement joined TRBV10-3 to TRBJ2-1; the junction holds 8 bases that match TRBD2. The TCR was taken from a man in his thirties or forties in good health and CMV-seropositive. The CDR3 protein sequence reads: CAIRSGSGDNEQFF. Here is the DNA: TGTGCCATCCGCAGCGGGAGTGGCGACAATGAGCAGTTCTTC.